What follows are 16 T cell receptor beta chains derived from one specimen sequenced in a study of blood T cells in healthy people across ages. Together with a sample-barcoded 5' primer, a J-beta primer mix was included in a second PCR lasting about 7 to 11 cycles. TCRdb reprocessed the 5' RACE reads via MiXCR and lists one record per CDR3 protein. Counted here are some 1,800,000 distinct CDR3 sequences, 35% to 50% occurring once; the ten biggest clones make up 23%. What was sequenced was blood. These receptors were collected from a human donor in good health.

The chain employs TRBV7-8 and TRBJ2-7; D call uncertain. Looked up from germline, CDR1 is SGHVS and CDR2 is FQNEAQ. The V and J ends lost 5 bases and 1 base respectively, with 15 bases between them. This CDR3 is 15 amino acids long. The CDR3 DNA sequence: TGTGCCAGCAGCCCCCCTCTCCAGGAGTCCTACGAGCAGTACTTC. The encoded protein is CASSPPLQESYEQYF.

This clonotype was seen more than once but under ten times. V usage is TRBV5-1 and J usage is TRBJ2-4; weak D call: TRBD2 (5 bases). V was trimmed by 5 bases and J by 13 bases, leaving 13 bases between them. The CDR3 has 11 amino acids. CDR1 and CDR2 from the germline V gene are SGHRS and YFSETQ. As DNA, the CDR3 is TGCGCCAGCAGTTTCGAGGGTAAGCAGTACTTC. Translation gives CASSFEGKQYF.

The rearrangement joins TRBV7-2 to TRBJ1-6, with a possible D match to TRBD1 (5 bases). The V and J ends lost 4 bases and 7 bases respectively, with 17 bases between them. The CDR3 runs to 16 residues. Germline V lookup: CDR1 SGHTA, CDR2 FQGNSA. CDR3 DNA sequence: TGTGCCAGCAGCTCATTTCCGGGACGGATAAATTCACCCCTCCACTTT. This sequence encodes CASSSFPGRINSPLHF. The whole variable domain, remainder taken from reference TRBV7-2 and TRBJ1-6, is GAGVSQSPSNKVTEKGKDVELRCDPISGHTALYWYRQSLGQGLEFLIYFQGNSAPDKSGLPSDRFSAERTGGSVSTLTIQRTQQEDSAVYLCASSSFPGRINSPLHFGNGTRLTVT.

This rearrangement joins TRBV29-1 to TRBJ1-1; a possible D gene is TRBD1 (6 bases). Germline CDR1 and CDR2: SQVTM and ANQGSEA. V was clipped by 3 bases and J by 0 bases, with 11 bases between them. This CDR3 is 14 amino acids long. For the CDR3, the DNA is TGCAGCGTTGACTCAACAGGGATGAACACTGAAGCTTTCTTT. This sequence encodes CSVDSTGMNTEAFF.

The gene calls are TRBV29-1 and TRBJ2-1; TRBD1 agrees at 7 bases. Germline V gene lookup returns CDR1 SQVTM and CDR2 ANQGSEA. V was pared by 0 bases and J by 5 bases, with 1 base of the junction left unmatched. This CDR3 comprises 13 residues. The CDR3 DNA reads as TGCAGCGTTGAAGAAGACAGGGACAATGAGCAGTTCTTC. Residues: CSVEEDRDNEQFF.

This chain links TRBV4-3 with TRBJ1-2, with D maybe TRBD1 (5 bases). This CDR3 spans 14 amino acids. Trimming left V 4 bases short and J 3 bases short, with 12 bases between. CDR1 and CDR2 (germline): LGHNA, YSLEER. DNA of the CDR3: TGCGCCAGCAGCCTCTATCGGGGGGACTATGGCTACACCTTC. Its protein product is CASSLYRGDYGYTF.

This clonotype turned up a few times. CDR3 sequence: CASSLVTSGGSTDTQYF. The CDR3 nucleotides are TGTGCCAGCAGCTTAGTAACTAGCGGGGGTAGCACAGATACGCAGTATTTT. The chain joins TRBV7-2 to TRBJ2-3, with TRBD2 matching over 11 bases. V was clipped by 1 base and J by 0 bases; unmatched bases: 3. The CDR3 length is 17 residues. Per germline, CDR1 SGHTA and CDR2 FQGNSA.

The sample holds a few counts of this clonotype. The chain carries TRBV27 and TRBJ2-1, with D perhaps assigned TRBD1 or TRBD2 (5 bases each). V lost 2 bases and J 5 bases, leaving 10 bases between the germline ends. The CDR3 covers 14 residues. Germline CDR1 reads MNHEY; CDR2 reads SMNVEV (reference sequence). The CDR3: CASSLRDQNNEQFF. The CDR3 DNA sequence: TGTGCCAGCAGTTTAAGGGACCAAAACAATGAGCAGTTCTTC.

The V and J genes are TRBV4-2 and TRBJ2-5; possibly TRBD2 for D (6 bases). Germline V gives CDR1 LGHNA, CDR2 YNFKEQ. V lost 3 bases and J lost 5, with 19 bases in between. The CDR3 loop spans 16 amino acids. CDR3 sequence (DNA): TGTGCCAGCAGCCATGATGCGCGGCCCGGGGGTGAGACCCAGTACTTC. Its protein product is CASSHDARPGGETQYF.

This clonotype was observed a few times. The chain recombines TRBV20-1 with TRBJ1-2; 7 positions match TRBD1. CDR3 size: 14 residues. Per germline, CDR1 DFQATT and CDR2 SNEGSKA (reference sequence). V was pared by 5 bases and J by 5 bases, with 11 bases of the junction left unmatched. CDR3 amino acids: CSAYATGRGYGYTF. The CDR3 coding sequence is TGCAGTGCTTATGCGACAGGGAGAGGGTATGGCTACACCTTC.

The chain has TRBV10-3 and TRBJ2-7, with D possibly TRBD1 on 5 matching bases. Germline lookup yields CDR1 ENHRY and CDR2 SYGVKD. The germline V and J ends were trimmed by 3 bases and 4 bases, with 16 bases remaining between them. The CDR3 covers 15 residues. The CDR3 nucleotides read TGTGCCATCAGTGATGAAGGACATCGGAGATACGAGCAGTACTTC. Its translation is CAISDEGHRRYEQYF.

The CDR3 region is CASSFTGLADTQYF. The CDR3 bases are TGTGCCAGCAGTTTTACAGGGCTCGCAGATACGCAGTATTTT. V and J are TRBV12-3 or TRBV12-4 and TRBJ2-3; maybe TRBD1 (6 bases). The V and J ends lost 3 bases and 4 bases respectively, with 11 bases between them. CDR3 length: 14 residues.

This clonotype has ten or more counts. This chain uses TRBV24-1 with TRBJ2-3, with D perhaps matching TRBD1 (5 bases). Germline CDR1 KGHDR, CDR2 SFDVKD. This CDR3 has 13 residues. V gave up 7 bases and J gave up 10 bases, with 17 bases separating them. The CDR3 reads CATSPVDGAAQYF. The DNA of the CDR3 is TGTGCCACCAGCCCGGTGGATGGGGCGGCGCAGTATTTT.

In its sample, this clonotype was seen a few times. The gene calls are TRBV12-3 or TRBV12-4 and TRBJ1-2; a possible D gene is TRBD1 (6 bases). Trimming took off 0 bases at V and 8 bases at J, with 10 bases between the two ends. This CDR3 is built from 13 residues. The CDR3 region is CASSLARGRGYTF. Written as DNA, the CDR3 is TGTGCCAGCAGTTTAGCCAGGGGCAGAGGCTACACCTTC.

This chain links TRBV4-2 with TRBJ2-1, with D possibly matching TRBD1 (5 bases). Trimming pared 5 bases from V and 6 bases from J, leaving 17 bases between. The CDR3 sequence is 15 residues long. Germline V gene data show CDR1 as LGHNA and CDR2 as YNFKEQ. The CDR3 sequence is CASSSRQGSGNEQFF. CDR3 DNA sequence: TGTGCCAGCAGCTCCAGGCAGGGATCGGGCAATGAGCAGTTCTTC.

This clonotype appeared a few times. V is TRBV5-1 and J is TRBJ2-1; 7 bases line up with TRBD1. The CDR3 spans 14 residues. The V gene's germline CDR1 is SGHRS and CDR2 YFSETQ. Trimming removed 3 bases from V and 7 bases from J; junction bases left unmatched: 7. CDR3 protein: CASSSIQGNNEQFF. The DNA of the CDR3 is TGCGCCAGCAGCTCAATACAGGGGAATAATGAGCAGTTCTTC.